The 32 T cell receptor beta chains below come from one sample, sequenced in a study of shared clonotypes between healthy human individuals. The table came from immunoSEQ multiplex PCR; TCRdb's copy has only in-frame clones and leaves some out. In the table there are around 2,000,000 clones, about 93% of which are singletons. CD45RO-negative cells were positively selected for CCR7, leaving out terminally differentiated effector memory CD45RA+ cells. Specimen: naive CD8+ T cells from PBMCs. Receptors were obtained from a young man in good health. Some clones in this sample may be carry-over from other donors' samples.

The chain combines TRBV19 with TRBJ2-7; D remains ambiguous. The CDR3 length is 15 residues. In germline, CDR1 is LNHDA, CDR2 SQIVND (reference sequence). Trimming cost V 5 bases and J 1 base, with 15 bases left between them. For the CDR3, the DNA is TGTGCCAGTAGTGATCCGAGTTTACAATCCTACGAGCAGTACTTC. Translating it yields CASSDPSLQSYEQYF.

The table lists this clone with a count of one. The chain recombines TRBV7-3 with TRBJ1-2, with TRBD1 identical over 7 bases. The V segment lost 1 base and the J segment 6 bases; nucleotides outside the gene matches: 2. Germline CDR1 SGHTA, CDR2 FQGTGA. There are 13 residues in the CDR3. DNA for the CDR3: TGTGCCAGCAGCTTAAGCACAGGGGATGGCTACACCTTC. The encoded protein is CASSLSTGDGYTF.

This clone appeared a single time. CDR3 DNA: TGTGCCAGCAGGACAGGGCGAAACACCGGGGAGCTGTTTTTT. Translation: CASRTGRNTGELFF. The chain joins TRBV6-4 to TRBJ2-2, with 7 bases lining up with TRBD1. V was pared by 6 bases and J by 2 bases, with 3 bases of the junction left unmatched. CDR3 size: 14 residues. Germline V gene data show CDR1 as MRHNA and CDR2 as SNTAGT.

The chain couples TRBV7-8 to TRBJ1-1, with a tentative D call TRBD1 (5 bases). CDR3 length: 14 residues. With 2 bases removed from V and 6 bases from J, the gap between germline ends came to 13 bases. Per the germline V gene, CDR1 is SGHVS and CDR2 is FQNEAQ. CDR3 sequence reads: CASSLSITGAEAFF. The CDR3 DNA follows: TGTGCCAGCAGCTTAAGTATTACGGGGGCTGAAGCTTTCTTT.

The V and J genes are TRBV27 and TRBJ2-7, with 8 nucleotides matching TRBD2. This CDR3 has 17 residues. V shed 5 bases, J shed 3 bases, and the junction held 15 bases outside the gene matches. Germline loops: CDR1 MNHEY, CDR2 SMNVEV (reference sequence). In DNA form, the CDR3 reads TGTGCCAGCAGTCGACTCCGGATTAGCGGGGAAATCTACGAGCAGTACTTC. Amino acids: CASSRLRISGEIYEQYF.

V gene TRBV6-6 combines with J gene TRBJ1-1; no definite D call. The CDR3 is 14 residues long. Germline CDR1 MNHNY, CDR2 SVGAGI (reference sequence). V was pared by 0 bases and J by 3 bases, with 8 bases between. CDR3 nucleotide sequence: TGTGCCAGCAGTTACTCGACGGGCCACACTGAAGCTTTCTTT. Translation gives CASSYSTGHTEAFF.

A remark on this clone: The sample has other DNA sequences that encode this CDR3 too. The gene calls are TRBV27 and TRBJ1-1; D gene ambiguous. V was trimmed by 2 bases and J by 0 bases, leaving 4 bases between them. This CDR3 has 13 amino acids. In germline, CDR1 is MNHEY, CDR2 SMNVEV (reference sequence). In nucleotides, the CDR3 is TGTGCCAGCAGTTTAGGGATGAACACTGAAGCTTTCTTT. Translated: CASSLGMNTEAFF.

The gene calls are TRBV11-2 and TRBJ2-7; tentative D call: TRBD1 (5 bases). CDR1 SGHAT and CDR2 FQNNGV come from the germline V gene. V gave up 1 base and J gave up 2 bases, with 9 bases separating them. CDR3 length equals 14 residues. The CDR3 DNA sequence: TGTGCCAGCAGCTTAGCACAGGCCCCCTACGAGCAGTACTTC. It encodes CASSLAQAPYEQYF. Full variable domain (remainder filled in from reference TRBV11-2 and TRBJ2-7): EAGVAQSPRYKIIEKRQSVAFWCNPISGHATLYWYQQILGQGPKLLIQFQNNGVVDDSQLPKDRFSAERLKGVDSTLKIQPAKLEDSAVYLCASSLAQAPYEQYFGPGTRLTVT.

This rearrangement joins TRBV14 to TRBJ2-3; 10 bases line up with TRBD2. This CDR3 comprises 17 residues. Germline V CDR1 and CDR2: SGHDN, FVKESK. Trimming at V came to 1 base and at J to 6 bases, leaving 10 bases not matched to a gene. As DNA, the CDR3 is TGTGCCAGCAGCCAAGCGCTACTAGCGGGATCCTGGGATACGCAGTATTTT. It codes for CASSQALLAGSWDTQYF. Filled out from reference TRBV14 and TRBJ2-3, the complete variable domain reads EAGVTQFPSHSVIEKGQTVTLRCDPISGHDNLYWYRRVMGKEIKFLLHFVKESKQDESGMPNNRFLAERTGGTYSTLKVQPAELEDSGVYFCASSQALLAGSWDTQYFGPGTRLTVL.

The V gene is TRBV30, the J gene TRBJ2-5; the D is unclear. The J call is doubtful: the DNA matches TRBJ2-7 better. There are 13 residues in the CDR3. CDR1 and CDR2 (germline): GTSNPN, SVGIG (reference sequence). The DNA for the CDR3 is TGTGCCTGGAGCCTGGAGCAGTACAACGAGCAGTACTTC. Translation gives CAWSLEQYNEQYF.

The CDR3: CASSSYSPTGVYQPQHF. CDR3 bases: TGTGCCAGCAGTTCCTATAGTCCTACAGGGGTATATCAGCCCCAGCATTTT. The rearrangement joins TRBV27 to TRBJ1-5; 7 bases are a match to TRBD1. CDR1 is MNHEY and CDR2 is SMNVEV in the germline V gene (reference sequence). V shed 4 bases and J 5 bases; nucleotides not matched to a gene: 14. The CDR3 totals 17 residues.

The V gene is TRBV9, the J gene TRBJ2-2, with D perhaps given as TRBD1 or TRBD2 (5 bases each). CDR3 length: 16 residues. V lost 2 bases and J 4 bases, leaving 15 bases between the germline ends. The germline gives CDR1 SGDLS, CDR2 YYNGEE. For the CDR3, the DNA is TGTGCCAGCAGCGTCGGAAGAGGGGAGTCCACCGGGGAGCTGTTTTTT. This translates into CASSVGRGESTGELFF.

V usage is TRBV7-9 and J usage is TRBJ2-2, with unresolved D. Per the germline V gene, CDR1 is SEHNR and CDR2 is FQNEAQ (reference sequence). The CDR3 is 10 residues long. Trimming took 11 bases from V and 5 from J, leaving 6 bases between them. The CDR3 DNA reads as TGTGCCGGTCAAACCGGGGAGCTGTTTTTT. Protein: CAGQTGELFF. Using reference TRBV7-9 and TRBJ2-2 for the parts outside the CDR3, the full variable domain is DTGVSQNPRHKITKRGQNVTFRCDPISEHNRLYWYRQTLGQGPEFLTYFQNEAQLEKSRLLSDRFSAERPKGSFSTLEIQRTEQGDSAMYLCAGQTGELFFGEGSRLTVL.

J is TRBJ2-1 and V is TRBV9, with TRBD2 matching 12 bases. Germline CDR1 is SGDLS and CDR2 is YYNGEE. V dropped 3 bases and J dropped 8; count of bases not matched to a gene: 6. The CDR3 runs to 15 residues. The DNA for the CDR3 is TGTGCCAGCAGCGCGTGGACTAGCGGGGTGGATGAGCAGTTCTTC. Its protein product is CASSAWTSGVDEQFF. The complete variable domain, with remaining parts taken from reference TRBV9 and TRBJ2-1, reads DSGVTQTPKHLITATGQRVTLRCSPRSGDLSVYWYQQSLDQGLQFLIQYYNGEERAKGNILERFSAQQFPDLHSELNLSSLELGDSALYFCASSAWTSGVDEQFFGPGTRLTVL.

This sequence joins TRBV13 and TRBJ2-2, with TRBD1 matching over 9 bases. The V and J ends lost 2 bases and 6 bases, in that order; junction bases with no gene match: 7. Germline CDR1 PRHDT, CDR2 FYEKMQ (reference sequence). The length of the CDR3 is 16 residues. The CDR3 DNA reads TGTGCCAGCAGCTTATGGGGACAGGGACTCGCCGGGGAGCTGTTTTTT. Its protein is CASSLWGQGLAGELFF. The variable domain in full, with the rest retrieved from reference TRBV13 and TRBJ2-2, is AAGVIQSPRHLIKEKRETATLKCYPIPRHDTVYWYQQGPGQDPQFLISFYEKMQSDKGSIPDRFSAQQFSDYHSELNMSSLELGDSALYFCASSLWGQGLAGELFFGEGSRLTVL.

CDR3 in DNA: TGTGCCAGCAGTTTATTCGACAGGGGGATTAGCACTGAAGCTTTCTTT. Its translation: CASSLFDRGISTEAFF. V gene TRBV27 combines with J gene TRBJ1-1; 9 bases fit TRBD1. The CDR3 sequence is 16 residues long. Germline V CDR1 and CDR2: MNHEY, SMNVEV (reference sequence). V lost 1 base, J lost 4 bases, and 7 bases stayed unmatched.

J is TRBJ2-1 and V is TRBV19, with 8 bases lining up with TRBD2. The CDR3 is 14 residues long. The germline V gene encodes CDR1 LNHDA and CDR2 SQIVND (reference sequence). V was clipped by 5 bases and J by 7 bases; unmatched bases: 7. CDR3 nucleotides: TGTGCCAGTAGTGCCTGGGGCGGGGGGAATGAGCAGTTCTTC. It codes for CASSAWGGGNEQFF.

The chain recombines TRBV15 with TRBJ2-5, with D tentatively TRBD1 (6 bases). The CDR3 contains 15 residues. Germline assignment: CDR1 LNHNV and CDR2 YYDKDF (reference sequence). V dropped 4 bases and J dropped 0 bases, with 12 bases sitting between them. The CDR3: CATSNNRDNQETQYF. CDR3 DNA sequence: TGTGCCACCAGCAACAACAGGGATAACCAAGAGACCCAGTACTTC.

Here the CDR3 reads CASSMKWDRIAGELFF. CDR3 DNA sequence: TGTGCCAGTAGTATGAAATGGGACCGGATCGCCGGGGAGCTGTTTTTT. The chain links TRBV19 to TRBJ2-2; D possibly matches TRBD1 or TRBD2 (5 bases each). CDR3 length: 16 residues. The germline V and J ends were trimmed by 3 bases and 6 bases, with 17 bases remaining between them. Germline V lookup: CDR1 LNHDA, CDR2 SQIVND (reference sequence).

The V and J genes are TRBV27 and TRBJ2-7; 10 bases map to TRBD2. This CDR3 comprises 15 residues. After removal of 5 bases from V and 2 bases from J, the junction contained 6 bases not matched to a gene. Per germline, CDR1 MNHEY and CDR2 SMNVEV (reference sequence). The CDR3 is CASSHEAGGPYEQYF. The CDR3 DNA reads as TGTGCCAGCAGTCACGAAGCGGGAGGGCCCTACGAGCAGTACTTC.

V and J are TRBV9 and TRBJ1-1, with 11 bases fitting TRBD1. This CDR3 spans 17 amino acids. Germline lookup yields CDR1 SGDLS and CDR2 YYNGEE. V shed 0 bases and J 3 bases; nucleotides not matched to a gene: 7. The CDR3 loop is CASSVAKDRGPHTEAFF. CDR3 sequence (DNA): TGTGCCAGCAGCGTAGCTAAGGACAGGGGGCCTCACACTGAAGCTTTCTTT.

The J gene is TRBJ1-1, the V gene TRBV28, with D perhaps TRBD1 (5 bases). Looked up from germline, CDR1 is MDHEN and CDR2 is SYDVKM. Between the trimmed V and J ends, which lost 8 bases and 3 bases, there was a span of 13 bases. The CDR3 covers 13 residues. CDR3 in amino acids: CASRGEEDTEAFF. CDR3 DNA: TGTGCCAGCCGGGGGGAGGAGGACACTGAAGCTTTCTTT.

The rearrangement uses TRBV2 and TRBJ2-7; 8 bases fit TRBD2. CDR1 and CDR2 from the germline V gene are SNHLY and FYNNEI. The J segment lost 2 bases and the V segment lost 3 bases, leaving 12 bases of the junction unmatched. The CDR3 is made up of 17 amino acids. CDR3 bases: TGTGCCAGCAGTGACCCGCCGGGAGGGGAATTACCCTACGAGCAGTACTTC. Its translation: CASSDPPGGELPYEQYF.

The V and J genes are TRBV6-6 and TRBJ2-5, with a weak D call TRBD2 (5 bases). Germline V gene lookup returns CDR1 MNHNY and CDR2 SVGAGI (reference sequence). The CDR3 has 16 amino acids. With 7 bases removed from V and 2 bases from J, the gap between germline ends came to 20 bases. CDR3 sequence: CASNPRSWENQETQYF. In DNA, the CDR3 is TGTGCCAGCAATCCCCGTAGTTGGGAGAATCAAGAGACCCAGTACTTC.

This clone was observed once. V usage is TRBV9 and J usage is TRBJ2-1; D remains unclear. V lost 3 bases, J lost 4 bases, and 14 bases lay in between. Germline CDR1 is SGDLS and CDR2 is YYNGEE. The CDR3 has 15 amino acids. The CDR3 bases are TGTGCCAGCAGCGCTCTTGGGAACGGGTACAATGAGCAGTTCTTC. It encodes CASSALGNGYNEQFF.

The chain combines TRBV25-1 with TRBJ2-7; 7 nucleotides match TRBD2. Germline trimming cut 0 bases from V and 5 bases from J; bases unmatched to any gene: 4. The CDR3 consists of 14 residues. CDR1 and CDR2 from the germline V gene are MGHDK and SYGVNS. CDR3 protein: CASSEYGGSHEQYF. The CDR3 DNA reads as TGTGCCAGCAGTGAATACGGGGGGTCCCACGAGCAGTACTTC.

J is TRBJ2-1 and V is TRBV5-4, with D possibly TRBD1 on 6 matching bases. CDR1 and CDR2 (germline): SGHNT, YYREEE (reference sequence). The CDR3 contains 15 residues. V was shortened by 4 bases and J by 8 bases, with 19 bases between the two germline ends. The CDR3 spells CASSPVGGAIHEQFF. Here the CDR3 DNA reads TGTGCCAGCAGCCCCGTTGGGGGCGCAATCCATGAGCAGTTCTTC. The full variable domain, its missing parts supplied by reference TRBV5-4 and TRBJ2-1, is ETGVTQSPTHLIKTRGQQVTLRCSSQSGHNTVSWYQQALGQGPQFIFQYYREEENGRGNFPPRFSGLQFPNYSSELNVNALELDDSALYLCASSPVGGAIHEQFFGPGTRLTVL.

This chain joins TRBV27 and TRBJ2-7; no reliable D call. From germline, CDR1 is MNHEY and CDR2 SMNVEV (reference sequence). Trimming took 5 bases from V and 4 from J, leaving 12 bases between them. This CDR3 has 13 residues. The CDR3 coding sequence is TGTGCCAGCAGTCCCCCGGGTGAGTACGAGCAGTACTTC. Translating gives CASSPPGEYEQYF.

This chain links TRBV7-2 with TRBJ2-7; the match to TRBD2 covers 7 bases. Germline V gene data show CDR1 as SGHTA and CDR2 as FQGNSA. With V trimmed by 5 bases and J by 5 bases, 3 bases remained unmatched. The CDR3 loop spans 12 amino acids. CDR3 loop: CASSPGGNEQYF. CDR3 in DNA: TGTGCCAGCAGCCCCGGGGGGAACGAGCAGTACTTC.

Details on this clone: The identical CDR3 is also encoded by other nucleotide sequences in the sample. CDR3 DNA sequence: TGTGCCAGCAGCTTGGCTGGTGGAAACACCATATATTTT. Residues: CASSLAGGNTIYF. This rearrangement joins TRBV5-6 to TRBJ1-3, with D hard to call. Germline V gene data show CDR1 as SGHDT and CDR2 as YYEEEE. Trimming pared 0 bases from V and 3 bases from J, leaving 4 bases between. CDR3 length: 13 residues.

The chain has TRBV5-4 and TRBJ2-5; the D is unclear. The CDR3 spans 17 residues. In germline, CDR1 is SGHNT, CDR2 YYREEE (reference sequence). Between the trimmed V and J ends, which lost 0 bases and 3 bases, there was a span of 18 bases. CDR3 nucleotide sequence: TGTGCCAGCAGCTTGGGGCCCCTAGTAGAGACAAAAGAGACCCAGTACTTC. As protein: CASSLGPLVETKETQYF.

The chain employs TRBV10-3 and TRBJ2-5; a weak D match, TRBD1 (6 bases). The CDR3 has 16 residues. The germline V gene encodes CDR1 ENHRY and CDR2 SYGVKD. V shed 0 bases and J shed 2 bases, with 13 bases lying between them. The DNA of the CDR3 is TGTGCCATCAGTGAGTCGAGGACAGTTATTCAAGAGACCCAGTACTTC. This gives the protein CAISESRTVIQETQYF.